A selection of T cell receptor beta chains follows, all from one sample in a study of cytomegalovirus exposure and HLA in healthy donors. Profiled with immunoSEQ multiplex PCR; TCRdb holds only in-frame clones, not every one. The repertoire includes about 190,000 clones, around 87% of them detected once, and roughly 1.3% sits in the top ten. Sample: PBMCs. All receptors derive from a young man in good health and CMV-seronegative. CDR3s include the opening cysteine and the closing phenylalanine or tryptophan. Size is stated for part of the rows, as once, few or many counts, or as a class when the clone is expanded.

clone_size | j_call | v_call | cdr3_aa
NA | TRBJ1-5 | TRBV29-1 | CSVVDSNSNQPQHF
NA | TRBJ1-4 | TRBV19 | CASSNTGVQLFF
NA | TRBJ2-7 | TRBV27 | CASILEGLAVPYEQYF
NA | TRBJ2-5 | TRBV6-1 | CASSVLAAQETQYF
NA | TRBJ1-1 | TRBV6-1 | CASRTGGASAFF
NA | TRBJ2-5 | TRBV5-1 | CASSLGGQDQETQYF
NA | TRBJ2-2 | TRBV18 | CASSLMGQARTGELFF
NA | TRBJ1-2 | TRBV19 | CASSTGTVLPRGYTF
NA | TRBJ2-3 | TRBV19 | CASSPGTGGPEYF
NA | TRBJ2-1 | TRBV4-1 | CASSQTSGVIDEQFF
NA | TRBJ2-1 | TRBV7-9 | CASSPSWGTNSLDEQFF
NA | TRBJ2-1 | TRBV7-6 | CASSARQGPYNEQFF
NA | TRBJ1-2 | TRBV7-2 | CASSLRQGAYGYGYTF
NA | TRBJ2-5 | TRBV5-6 | CASSKNQETQYF
NA | TRBJ1-2 | TRBV10-2 | CASRRTGKTEGYTF
NA | TRBJ2-3 | TRBV7-6 | CASSPLLAPTPDTQYF
NA | TRBJ1-5 | TRBV28 | CASSPDRGRQPQHF
NA | TRBJ2-3 | TRBV6-1 | CASSFPGSDTQYF
NA | TRBJ1-4 | TRBV28 | CASRTGGGFSFPSAEKLFF
NA | TRBJ2-7 | TRBV7-9 | CASSLNRDRGFYF
NA | TRBJ2-1 | TRBV30 | CAWGEPGGQFF
NA | TRBJ1-6 | TRBV10-1 | CASSESGRANSPLHF
NA | TRBJ2-1 | TRBV11-2 | CASSRSVSRGFYNEQFF
NA | TRBJ2-3 | TRBV27 | CASSVGRGDTQYF
few | TRBJ1-2 | TRBV4-2 | CASSQYLQGASGGYTF
NA | TRBJ2-7 | TRBV20-1 | CSTGLRREQYF
once | NA | TRBV28 | CASSLGPSYEQYF
NA | TRBJ2-7 | TRBV2 | CASRGGQNEQYF
NA | TRBJ2-7 | TRBV7-2 | CASSLRGGTSGASYEQYF